This is a list of T cell receptor beta chains from one sample in a study of T-cell reconstitution after alpha-beta-depleted transplantation in children. In TCRdb, the PCR reads were re-called with MiXCR into one record per CDR3 protein. This sample has fewer than 400,000 distinct CDR3 sequences; around 21% occur once, and the top ten carry around 4%. This material consisted of PBMCs from the stem cell graft donor, taken from the stem cell graft. The receptors here all came from a human donor who donated a stem cell graft to a child with acute myeloid leukemia. CDR3s leave out the opening cysteine and the closing phenylalanine or tryptophan. Fields, in order: J gene, V gene, CDR3 protein.

TRBJ2-3 | TRBV7-2 | ASSLYADTQY
TRBJ2-1 | TRBV12-3/TRBV12-4 | ASRGLWNEQF
TRBJ1-5 | TRBV12-3/TRBV12-4 | ASSLGGGGPNQPQH
TRBJ2-7 | TRBV9 | ASSVDEGFTYEQY
TRBJ1-4 | TRBV7-2 | ASSLRAVFNEKLF
TRBJ2-1 | TRBV7-2 | ASTPRHGSYNEQF
TRBJ1-2 | TRBV12-3/TRBV12-4 | ASSLAGLNYNYGYT
TRBJ2-4 | TRBV3-1 | ASSQEGVLAKNIQY
TRBJ1-6 | TRBV5-1 | ASSPQPGQGSNSPLH
TRBJ2-7 | TRBV12-3/TRBV12-4 | ASRLASGTSGRVGAYEQY
TRBJ2-1 | TRBV6-7 | ASSCPALSGRGNEQF
TRBJ1-3 | TRBV7-2 | ASSLRVGSGNTIY
TRBJ2-2 | TRBV6-1 | ASSGGRQHSNTGELF
TRBJ2-5 | TRBV7-2 | ASSSSGRPPY
TRBJ2-1 | TRBV20-1 | SARSLAGGINEQF
TRBJ2-3 | TRBV9 | ASSVGSGFRTDTQY
TRBJ1-1 | TRBV20-1 | SASDRGPTEAF
TRBJ2-3 | TRBV12-3/TRBV12-4 | ASSLGTGGGTDTQY
TRBJ2-2 | TRBV5-1 | ASRATRSLENTGELF
TRBJ2-2 | TRBV4-2 | ASSQDVAEGTTGELF
TRBJ2-7 | TRBV15 | ATSDRTHTYEQY
TRBJ2-2 | TRBV27 | ASGGLAGPTGELF
TRBJ2-1 | TRBV3-1 | ASSRTASTNEQF